This TCR beta chain was sequenced during a study of blood T cells in healthy people across ages. The CDR3 has 17 amino acids. V lost 6 bases and J 0 bases, leaving 20 bases between the germline ends. CDR1 MNHEY and CDR2 SVGEGT come from the germline V gene. The authors isolated at least 7 million PBMCs per sample. Sample-barcoded 5' priming and a J-beta primer mix drove a second PCR of roughly 7 to 11 cycles. Via MiXCR, TCRdb re-called the 5' RACE reads, giving one row per CDR3 protein. The data hold some 800,000 distinct CDR3 sequences, with about 42% observed a single time. This receptor was identified in a man aged 55 to 70 in good health. This chain connects TRBV6-2 or TRBV6-3 to TRBJ1-2; D uncertain. Sequencing was done on a sample of blood. DNA for the CDR3: TGTGCCAGCAGCACCCCATCTAGAGGGATCACTAACTATGGCTACACCTTC. It specifies CASSTPSRGITNYGYTF.